Shown below are 7 T cell receptor beta chains from a single sample sequenced in a study of T-cell memory formation after mild COVID-19. TCRdb re-called the 5' RACE reads through MiXCR, storing one row per CDR3 protein. Of roughly 510,000 distinct CDR3 sequences listed, 17% are singletons. Material for sequencing was PBMCs or a T cell subset sorted from them (not recorded which). These receptors all stem from an adult woman who had mild COVID-19 (a few samples of this study predate the infection). Cell type and time point are not known.

This clonotype was detected a few times. This chain links TRBV7-6 with TRBJ2-7; TRBD1 is a possible D gene (7 bases). The length of the CDR3 is 14 residues. Trimming took 6 bases from V and 3 from J, leaving 15 bases between them. Germline V gene data show CDR1 as SGHVS and CDR2 as FNYEAQ. In DNA, the CDR3 is TGTGCCAGCAGTCGCGGGACAGTTGGCTACGAGCAGTACTTC. Translating it yields CASSRGTVGYEQYF.

The V call is TRBV7-9, the J call TRBJ1-2, with 12 bases matching TRBD1. Germline loops: CDR1 SEHNR, CDR2 FQNEAQ (reference sequence). The CDR3 is 18 amino acids. Germline trimming cut 1 base from V and 4 bases from J; bases unmatched to any gene: 10. The CDR3 bases are TGTGCCAGCAGCTTAGTCTACCGGGACAGGGGGCAGAGCTATGGCTACACCTTC. It specifies CASSLVYRDRGQSYGYTF.

At least ten counts were recorded for this clonotype. J is TRBJ1-4 and V is TRBV5-1; tentative D call: TRBD1 (5 bases). Trimming left V 2 bases short and J 2 bases short, with 7 bases between. Germline loops: CDR1 SGHRS, CDR2 YFSETQ. There are 14 residues in the CDR3. The CDR3 bases are TGCGCCAGCAGCTTCGGGGGGACTAATGAAAAACTGTTTTTT. Protein sequence: CASSFGGTNEKLFF.

This clonotype was seen a few times. The chain has TRBV4-3 and TRBJ2-7; 7 bases are shared with TRBD1. Germline assignment: CDR1 LGHNA and CDR2 YSLEER. The CDR3 consists of 16 residues. With V trimmed by 0 bases and J by 3 bases, 8 bases remained unmatched. CDR3 protein: CASSQESDRANYEQYF. CDR3 DNA sequence: TGCGCCAGCAGCCAAGAGAGCGACAGGGCAAACTACGAGCAGTACTTC.

Worth noting for this clonotype: It may be a read error: a sequence one base away is much more abundant. This chain uses TRBV2 with TRBJ1-1, with 8 bases fitting TRBD1. J was trimmed by 3 bases and V by 6 bases; bases with no gene match: 3. The CDR3 length is 13 residues. The V gene's germline CDR1 is SNHLY and CDR2 FYNNEI. Here the CDR3 reads CASRRTGYTEAFF. The DNA of the CDR3 is TGTGCCAGCAGGCGGACAGGGTACACTGAAGCTTTCTTT.

The rearrangement links TRBV7-8 to TRBJ2-2; no firm D call. The germline gives CDR1 SGHVS, CDR2 FQNEAQ. The V end was cut by 6 bases, the J end by 3 bases, with 17 bases between. The length of the CDR3 is 16 residues. CDR3 nucleotide sequence: TGTGCCAGCAGAAAACCCGGTGGTTCGGACACCGGGGAGCTGTTTTTT. Translated: CASRKPGGSDTGELFF.

In its sample, this clonotype was seen a few times. The chain carries TRBV29-1 and TRBJ1-1; D not resolved. Trimming removed 0 bases from V and 3 bases from J, with 11 bases in between. CDR1 and CDR2 from the germline V gene are SQVTM and ANQGSEA. The CDR3 has 14 amino acids. CDR3 residues: CSVEDRGRDTEAFF. CDR3 sequence (DNA): TGCAGCGTTGAAGATCGGGGTAGAGACACTGAAGCTTTCTTT.